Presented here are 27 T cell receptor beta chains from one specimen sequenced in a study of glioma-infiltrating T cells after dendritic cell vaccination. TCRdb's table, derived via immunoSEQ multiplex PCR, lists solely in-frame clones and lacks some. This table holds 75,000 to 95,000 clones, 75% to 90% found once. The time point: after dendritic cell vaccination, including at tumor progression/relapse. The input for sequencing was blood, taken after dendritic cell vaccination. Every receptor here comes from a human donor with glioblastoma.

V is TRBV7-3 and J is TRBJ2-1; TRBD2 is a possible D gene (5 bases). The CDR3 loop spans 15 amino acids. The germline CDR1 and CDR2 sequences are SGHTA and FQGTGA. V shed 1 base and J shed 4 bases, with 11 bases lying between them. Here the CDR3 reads CASSLMPSRYNEQFF. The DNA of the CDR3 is TGTGCCAGCAGCTTAATGCCTAGCAGGTACAATGAGCAGTTCTTC.

The CDR3 spells CASSFSDQETQYF. The CDR3 DNA reads TGTGCCAGCAGCTTTTCAGATCAAGAGACCCAGTACTTC. The J gene is TRBJ2-5, the V gene TRBV7-8; no clear D. Germline CDR1 SGHVS, CDR2 FQNEAQ. The ends were cut back, 3 bases at V and 2 bases at J, with 7 bases in the middle. The CDR3 has 13 amino acids.

CDR3 loop: CASSTGLAGGPYTGELFF. CDR3 coding DNA: TGTGCCAGCAGCACCGGACTAGCGGGAGGGCCTTACACCGGGGAGCTGTTTTTT. The V gene is TRBV7-8, the J gene TRBJ2-2, with TRBD2 identical over 15 bases. The CDR3 spans 18 residues. With 5 bases clipped from V and 3 bases from J, the junction kept 7 bases outside the gene matches. Germline values: CDR1 SGHVS, CDR2 FQNEAQ.

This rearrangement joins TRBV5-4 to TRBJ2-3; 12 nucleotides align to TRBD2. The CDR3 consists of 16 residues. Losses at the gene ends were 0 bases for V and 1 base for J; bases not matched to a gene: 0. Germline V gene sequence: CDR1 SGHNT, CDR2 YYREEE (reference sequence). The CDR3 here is CASSLGLAGGTDTQYF. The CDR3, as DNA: TGTGCCAGCAGCTTGGGACTAGCGGGGGGCACAGATACGCAGTATTTT.

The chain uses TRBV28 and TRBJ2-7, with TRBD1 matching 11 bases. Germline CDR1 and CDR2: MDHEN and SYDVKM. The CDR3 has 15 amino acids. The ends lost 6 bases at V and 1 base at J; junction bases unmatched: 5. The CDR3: CASRTGQGASYEQYF. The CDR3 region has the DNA TGTGCCAGCAGGACCGGACAGGGGGCTTCCTACGAGCAGTACTTC.

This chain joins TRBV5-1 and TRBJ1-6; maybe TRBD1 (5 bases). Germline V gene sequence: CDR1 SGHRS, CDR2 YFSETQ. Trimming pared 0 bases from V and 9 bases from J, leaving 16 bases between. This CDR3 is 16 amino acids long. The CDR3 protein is CASSLVGMGGGSPLHF. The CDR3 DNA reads TGCGCCAGCAGCTTGGTCGGGATGGGCGGGGGTTCACCCCTCCACTTT. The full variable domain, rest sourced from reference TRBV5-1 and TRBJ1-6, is KAGVTQTPRYLIKTRGQQVTLSCSPISGHRSVSWYQQTPGQGLQFLFEYFSETQRNKGNFPGRFSGRQFSNSRSEMNVSTLELGDSALYLCASSLVGMGGGSPLHFGNGTRLTVT.

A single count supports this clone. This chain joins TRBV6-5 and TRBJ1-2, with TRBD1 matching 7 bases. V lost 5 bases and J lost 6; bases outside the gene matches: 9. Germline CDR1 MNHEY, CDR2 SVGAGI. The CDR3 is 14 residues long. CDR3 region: CASSVGGRVDGYTF. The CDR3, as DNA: TGTGCCAGCAGTGTAGGGGGCCGGGTCGATGGCTACACCTTC.

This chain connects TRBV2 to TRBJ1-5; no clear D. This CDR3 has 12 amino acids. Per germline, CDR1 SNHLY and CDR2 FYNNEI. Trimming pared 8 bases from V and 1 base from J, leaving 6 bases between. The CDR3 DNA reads TGTGCCAGCGGCGGAAGCAATCAGCCCCAGCATTTT. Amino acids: CASGGSNQPQHF. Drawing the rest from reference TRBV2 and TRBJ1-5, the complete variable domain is EPEVTQTPSHQVTQMGQEVILRCVPISNHLYFYWYRQILGQKVEFLVSFYNNEISEKSEIFDDQFSVERPDGSNFTLKIRSTKLEDSAMYFCASGGSNQPQHFGDGTRLSIL.

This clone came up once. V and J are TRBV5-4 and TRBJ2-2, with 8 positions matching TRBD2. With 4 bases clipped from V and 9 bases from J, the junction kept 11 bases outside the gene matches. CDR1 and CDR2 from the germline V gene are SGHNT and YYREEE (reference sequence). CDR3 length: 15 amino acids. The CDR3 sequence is CASSGPGLELRELFF. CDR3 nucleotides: TGTGCCAGCAGCGGCCCGGGACTAGAGCTCAGGGAGCTGTTTTTT.

CDR3 in DNA: TGCAGCATACACAGGGGGATGAACACTGAAGCTTTCTTT. Translation: CSIHRGMNTEAFF. This chain joins TRBV29-1 and TRBJ1-1; 8 bases line up with TRBD1. The V and J ends lost 8 bases and 0 bases, in that order; junction bases with no gene match: 5. The CDR3 covers 13 residues. The germline V gene encodes CDR1 SQVTM and CDR2 ANQGSEA. The whole variable domain, remainder taken from reference TRBV29-1 and TRBJ1-1, is SAVISQKPSRDICQRGTSLTIQCQVDSQVTMMFWYRQQPGQSLTLIATANQGSEATYESGFVIDKFPISRPNLTFSTLTVSNMSPEDSSIYLCSIHRGMNTEAFFGQGTRLTVV.

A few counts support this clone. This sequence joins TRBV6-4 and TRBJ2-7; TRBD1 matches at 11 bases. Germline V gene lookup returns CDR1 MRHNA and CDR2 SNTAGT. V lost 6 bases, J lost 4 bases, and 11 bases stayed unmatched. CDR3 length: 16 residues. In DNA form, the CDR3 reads TGTGCCAGCAGCCACCTACCGGGACAGGGGGTTTACGAGCAGTACTTC. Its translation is CASSHLPGQGVYEQYF.

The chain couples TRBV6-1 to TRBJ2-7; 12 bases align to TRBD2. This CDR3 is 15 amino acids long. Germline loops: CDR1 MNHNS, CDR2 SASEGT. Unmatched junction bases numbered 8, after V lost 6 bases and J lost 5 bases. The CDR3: CASSALAGGYNEQYV. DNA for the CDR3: TGTGCCAGCAGCGCACTAGCGGGAGGATATAACGAGCAGTACGTC.

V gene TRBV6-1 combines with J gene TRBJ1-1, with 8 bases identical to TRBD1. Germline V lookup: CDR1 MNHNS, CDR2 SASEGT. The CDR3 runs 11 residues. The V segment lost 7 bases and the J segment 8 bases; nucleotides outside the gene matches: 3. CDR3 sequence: CASTRTGEAFF. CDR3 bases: TGTGCCAGCACTCGGACAGGGGAAGCTTTCTTT.

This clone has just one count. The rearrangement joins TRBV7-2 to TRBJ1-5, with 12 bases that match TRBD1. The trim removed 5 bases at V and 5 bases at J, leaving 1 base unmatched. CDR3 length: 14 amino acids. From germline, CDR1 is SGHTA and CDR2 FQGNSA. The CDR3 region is CASSGTGGHQPQHF. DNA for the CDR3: TGTGCCAGCAGCGGGACAGGGGGCCATCAGCCCCAGCATTTT.

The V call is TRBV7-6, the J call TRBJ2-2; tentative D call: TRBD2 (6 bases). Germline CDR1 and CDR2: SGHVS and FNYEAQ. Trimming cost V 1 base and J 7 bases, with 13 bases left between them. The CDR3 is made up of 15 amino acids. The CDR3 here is CASSLESGPRGELFF. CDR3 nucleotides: TGTGCCAGCAGCTTAGAGAGCGGGCCGCGCGGGGAGCTGTTTTTT.

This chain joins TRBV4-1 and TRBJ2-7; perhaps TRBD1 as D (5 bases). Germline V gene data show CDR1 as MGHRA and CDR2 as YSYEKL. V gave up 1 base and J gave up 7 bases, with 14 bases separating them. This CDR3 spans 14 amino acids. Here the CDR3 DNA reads TGCGCCAGCAGCCAAGTGTTAGGGGTCGGAGAGCAGTACGTC. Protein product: CASSQVLGVGEQYV.

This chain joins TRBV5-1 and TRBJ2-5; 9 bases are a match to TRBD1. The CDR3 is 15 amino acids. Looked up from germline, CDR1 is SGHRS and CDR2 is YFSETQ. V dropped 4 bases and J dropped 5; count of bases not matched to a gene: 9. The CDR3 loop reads CASSGGTGYGETQYF. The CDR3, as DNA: TGCGCCAGCAGCGGCGGGACAGGGTATGGGGAGACCCAGTACTTC. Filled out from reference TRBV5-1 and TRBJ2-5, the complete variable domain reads KAGVTQTPRYLIKTRGQQVTLSCSPISGHRSVSWYQQTPGQGLQFLFEYFSETQRNKGNFPGRFSGRQFSNSRSEMNVSTLELGDSALYLCASSGGTGYGETQYFGPGTRLLVL.

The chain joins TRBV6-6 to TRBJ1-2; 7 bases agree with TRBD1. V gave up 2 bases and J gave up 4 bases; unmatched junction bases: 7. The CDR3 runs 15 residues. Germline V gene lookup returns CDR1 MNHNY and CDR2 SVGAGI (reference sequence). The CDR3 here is CASSYLGQSFYGYTF. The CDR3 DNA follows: TGTGCCAGCAGTTACCTGGGACAGAGCTTCTATGGCTACACCTTC.

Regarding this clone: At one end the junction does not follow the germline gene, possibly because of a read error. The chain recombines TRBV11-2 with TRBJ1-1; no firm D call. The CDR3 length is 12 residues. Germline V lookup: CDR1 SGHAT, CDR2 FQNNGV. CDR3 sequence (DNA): TGTGCCAGCAGCTTAGGATTTCCTGAGGCTTTCTTT. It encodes CASSLGFPEAFF.

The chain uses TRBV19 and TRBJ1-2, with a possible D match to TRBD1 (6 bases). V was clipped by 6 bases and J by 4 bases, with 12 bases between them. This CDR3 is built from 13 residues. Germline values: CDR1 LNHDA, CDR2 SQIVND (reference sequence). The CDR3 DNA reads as TGTGCCAGTAGGGATACAGGGTTCTATGGCTACACCTTC. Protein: CASRDTGFYGYTF.

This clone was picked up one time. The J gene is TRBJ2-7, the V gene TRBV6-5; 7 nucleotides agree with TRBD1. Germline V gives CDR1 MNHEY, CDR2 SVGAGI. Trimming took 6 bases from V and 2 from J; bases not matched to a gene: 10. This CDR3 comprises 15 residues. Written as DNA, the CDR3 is TGTGCCAGCAGACCCGGGACAGAGAGAGCCTACGAGCAGTACGTC. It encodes CASRPGTERAYEQYV.

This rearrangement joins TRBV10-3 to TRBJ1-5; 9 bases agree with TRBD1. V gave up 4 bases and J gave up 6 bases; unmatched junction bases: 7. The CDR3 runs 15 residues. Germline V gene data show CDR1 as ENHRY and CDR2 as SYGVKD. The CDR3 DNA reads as TGTGCCATCAGTGCCACGGGACAGGGAACTCAGCCCCAGCATTTT. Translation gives CAISATGQGTQPQHF.

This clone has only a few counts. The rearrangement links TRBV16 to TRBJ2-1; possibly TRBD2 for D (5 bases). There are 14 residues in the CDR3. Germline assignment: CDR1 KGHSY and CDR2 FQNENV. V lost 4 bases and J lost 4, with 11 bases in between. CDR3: CASSLPPGYNEQFF. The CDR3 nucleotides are TGTGCCAGCAGCCTCCCCCCGGGATACAATGAGCAGTTCTTC. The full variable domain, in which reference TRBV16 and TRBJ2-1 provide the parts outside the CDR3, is GEEVAQTPKHLVRGEGQKAKLYCAPIKGHSYVFWYQQVLKNEFKFLISFQNENVFDETGMPKERFSAKCLPNSPCSLEIQATKLEDSAVYFCASSLPPGYNEQFFGPGTRLTVL.

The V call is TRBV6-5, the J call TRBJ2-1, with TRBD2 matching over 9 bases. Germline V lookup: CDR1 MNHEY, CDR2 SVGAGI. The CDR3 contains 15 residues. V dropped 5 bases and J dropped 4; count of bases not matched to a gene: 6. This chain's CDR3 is CASSRSGGAYNEQFF. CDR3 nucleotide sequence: TGTGCCAGCAGTCGTAGCGGGGGCGCTTACAATGAGCAGTTCTTC.

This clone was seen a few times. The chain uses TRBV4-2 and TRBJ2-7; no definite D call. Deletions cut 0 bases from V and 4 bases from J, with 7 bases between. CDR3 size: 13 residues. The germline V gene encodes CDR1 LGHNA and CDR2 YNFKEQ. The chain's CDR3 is CASSQDLEYEQYF. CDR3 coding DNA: TGTGCCAGCAGCCAAGATCTTGAGTACGAGCAGTACTTC.

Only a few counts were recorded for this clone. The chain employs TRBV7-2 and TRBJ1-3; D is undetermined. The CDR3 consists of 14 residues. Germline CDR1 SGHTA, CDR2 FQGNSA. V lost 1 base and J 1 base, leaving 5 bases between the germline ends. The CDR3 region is CASSLVSSGNTIYF. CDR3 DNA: TGTGCCAGCAGCTTAGTTTCTTCTGGAAACACCATATATTTT. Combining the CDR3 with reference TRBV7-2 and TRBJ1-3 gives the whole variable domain GAGVSQSPSNKVTEKGKDVELRCDPISGHTALYWYRQSLGQGLEFLIYFQGNSAPDKSGLPSDRFSAERTGGSVSTLTIQRTQQEDSAVYLCASSLVSSGNTIYFGEGSWLTVV.

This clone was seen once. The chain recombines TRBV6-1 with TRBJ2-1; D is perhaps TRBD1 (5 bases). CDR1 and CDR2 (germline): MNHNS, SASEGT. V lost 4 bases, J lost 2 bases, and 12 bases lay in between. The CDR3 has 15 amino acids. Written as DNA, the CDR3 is TGTGCCAGCAGTGTAACCACACAGGCCTACAATGAGCAGTTCTTC. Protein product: CASSVTTQAYNEQFF.